The next 28 T cell receptor beta chains were all read from a single sample in a study of IL-17A CD8 T cells in psoriatic arthritis synovium. IL-17A and IFNgamma secretion assays labeled CD3+ T cells stimulated approximately 1.5 hours with PMA and ionomycin. Synovial fluid was aspirated from actively inflamed joints of psoriatic arthritis patients. Some clones are missing from TCRdb's copy, which holds only in-frame ones; the method was immunoSEQ multiplex PCR. The sample lists some 2,400 clones; approximately 70% were seen once. Sequenced material: IFN-gamma+ CD8+ T cells from synovial fluid. Subset given: IL-17A-IFNgamma+ memory CD8+ (Tc1) cells. Receptor source: a human donor with psoriatic arthritis.

The chain uses TRBV30 and TRBJ2-1; D remains unclear. Per germline, CDR1 GTSNPN and CDR2 SVGIG (reference sequence). The CDR3 covers 15 residues. Trimming stripped 3 bases from V and 0 bases from J, with 12 bases between. The CDR3 reads CAWRPTPGSYNEQFF. The CDR3 DNA is TGTGCCTGGAGGCCAACACCTGGCTCCTACAATGAGCAGTTCTTC.

The genes are TRBV7-2 and TRBJ2-1; D perhaps matches TRBD1 (6 bases). V was trimmed by 1 base and J by 7 bases, leaving 23 bases between them. This CDR3 has 18 amino acids. The germline V gene has CDR1 SGHTA and CDR2 FQGNSA. CDR3 region: CASSLGPGGGSVRNEQFF. For the CDR3, the DNA is TGTGCCAGCAGCTTAGGACCGGGTGGGGGCTCCGTAAGGAATGAGCAGTTCTTC. Complete variable domain (other parts from reference TRBV7-2 and TRBJ2-1): GAGVSQSPSNKVTEKGKDVELRCDPISGHTALYWYRQSLGQGLEFLIYFQGNSAPDKSGLPSDRFSAERTGGSVSTLTIQRTQQEDSAVYLCASSLGPGGGSVRNEQFFGPGTRLTVL.

The V gene is TRBV6-1, the J gene TRBJ1-3, with unresolved D. V dropped 3 bases and J dropped 3 bases, with 9 bases sitting between them. The CDR3 extends over 14 amino acids. The germline gives CDR1 MNHNS, CDR2 SASEGT. The CDR3 spells CASSDPGYGNTIYF. The CDR3 bases are TGTGCCAGCAGTGATCCCGGGTATGGAAACACCATATATTTT.

This clone was detected a few times. V and J are TRBV5-5 and TRBJ1-2, with 9 bases lining up with TRBD1. Germline trimming cut 5 bases from V and 0 bases from J; bases unmatched to any gene: 11. CDR1 is SGHKS, CDR2 YYEKEE, per germline (reference sequence). The CDR3 runs to 17 residues. The CDR3 nucleotides are TGTGCCAGCAGACAACCGGACAGGGGCGTAGCTAACTATGGCTACACCTTC. It codes for CASRQPDRGVANYGYTF.

The V gene is TRBV2, the J gene TRBJ1-1; tentatively, D is TRBD1 (6 bases). V was shortened by 8 bases and J by 8 bases, with 12 bases between the two germline ends. The CDR3 totals 11 residues. Germline lookup yields CDR1 SNHLY and CDR2 FYNNEI. CDR3 nucleotide sequence: TGTGCCAGCTCTTACGGGACAGAAGCTTTCTTT. Translation: CASSYGTEAFF.

This chain links TRBV6-1 with TRBJ1-6; maybe TRBD1 (6 bases). CDR3 length: 16 amino acids. With 4 bases removed from V and 4 bases from J, the gap between germline ends came to 14 bases. Germline lookup yields CDR1 MNHNS and CDR2 SASEGT. The CDR3, as DNA: TGTGCCAGCAGTGGCTACAGGGAACTGTATAATTCACCCCTCCACTTT. Translated: CASSGYRELYNSPLHF.

The chain couples TRBV4-1 to TRBJ2-1, with TRBD2 matching over 9 bases. This CDR3 contains 17 residues. The V and J ends lost 2 bases and 8 bases, in that order; junction bases with no gene match: 13. Germline CDR1 and CDR2: MGHRA and YSYEKL. The CDR3 nucleotides read TGCGCCAGCAGCCAAAGACCTCACGGACTAGCGAACGATGAGCAGTTCTTC. Translation: CASSQRPHGLANDEQFF.

As to this clone: At one end the junction does not follow the germline gene, possibly because of a read error. J is TRBJ1-4 and V is TRBV7-7, with 8 bases that match TRBD1. The germline V gene encodes CDR1 SSHAT and CDR2 FNYEAQ (reference sequence). This CDR3 contains 15 residues. The CDR3 reads CASSLGQGANEKLFF. DNA of the CDR3: TGTGCTAGCAGCTTAGGTCAGGGGGCGAATGAAAAACTGTTTTTT.

The rearrangement uses TRBV29-1 and TRBJ2-7, with D perhaps matching TRBD1 or TRBD2 (5 bases each). The germline V gene has CDR1 SQVTM and CDR2 ANQGSEA. This CDR3 spans 13 amino acids. V was clipped by 4 bases and J by 1 base, with 11 bases between them. CDR3 DNA sequence: TGCAGCGTTGTAAGGGGAGATTCCTACGAGCAGTACTTC. Protein sequence: CSVVRGDSYEQYF.

This chain uses TRBV18 with TRBJ1-4, with D perhaps matching TRBD1 (6 bases). CDR3 size: 14 residues. The V end lost 5 bases, the J end lost 13 bases, and 20 bases lay between the germline ends. The V gene's germline CDR1 is KGHSH and CDR2 LQKENI. In nucleotides, the CDR3 is TGTGCCAGCTCATGGGACACCGGGTGGAGCGGACTGTTTTTT. This encodes CASSWDTGWSGLFF.

In this sample, this clone turned up once. The CDR3 reads CASRTSGGTDTQYF. DNA of the CDR3: TGTGCCAGCAGAACAAGCGGGGGGACAGATACGCAGTATTTT. V is TRBV2 and J is TRBJ2-3; 9 bases align to TRBD2. Trimming cost V 6 bases and J 3 bases; bases outside gene matches: 4. Germline V gives CDR1 SNHLY, CDR2 FYNNEI. The CDR3 is 14 residues long.

The gene calls are TRBV15 and TRBJ2-7; 7 bases map to TRBD2. Looked up from germline, CDR1 is LNHNV and CDR2 is YYDKDF (reference sequence). Trimming took 5 bases from V and 4 from J; bases not matched to a gene: 8. The CDR3 contains 14 residues. The CDR3: CATSVREGSYEQYF. The CDR3 bases are TGTGCCACCAGCGTTAGGGAGGGATCTTACGAGCAGTACTTC.

The rearrangement links TRBV6-4 to TRBJ2-2, with 7 bases identical to TRBD1. The CDR3 length is 16 residues. Looked up from germline, CDR1 is MRHNA and CDR2 is SNTAGT. V was clipped by 0 bases and J by 5 bases; unmatched bases: 6. The CDR3 DNA sequence: TGTGCCAGCAGTGACTCGAATACAGGGGATACCGGGGAGCTGTTTTTT. It yields the protein CASSDSNTGDTGELFF.

V is TRBV15 and J is TRBJ1-2, with 7 nucleotides matching TRBD1. From germline, CDR1 is LNHNV and CDR2 YYDKDF (reference sequence). The ends lost 8 bases at V and 3 bases at J; junction bases unmatched: 15. This CDR3 is built from 16 residues. CDR3 in DNA: TGTGCCACCGGGTCCGGGACAGTTAGTAGTTACTATGGCTACACCTTC. Translation gives CATGSGTVSSYYGYTF.

The chain employs TRBV7-9 and TRBJ1-2; D not resolved. V lost 0 bases to trimming and J lost 4 bases, with 15 bases between them. CDR1 and CDR2 (germline): SEHNR, FQNEAQ (reference sequence). The CDR3 extends over 16 amino acids. The CDR3 reads CASSLARTEVLYGYTF. The CDR3 nucleotides read TGTGCCAGCAGCTTAGCGAGAACTGAAGTCCTCTATGGCTACACCTTC.

The chain couples TRBV13 to TRBJ1-4; TRBD1 aligns across 9 bases. With V trimmed by 4 bases and J by 8 bases, 8 bases remained unmatched. CDR1 is PRHDT, CDR2 FYEKMQ, per germline (reference sequence). The CDR3 consists of 15 residues. The CDR3 DNA reads as TGTGCCAGCAGCTCGCCGGGACAGGGTTGGGAAAAACTGTTTTTT. The encoded protein is CASSSPGQGWEKLFF. The full variable domain, in which reference TRBV13 and TRBJ1-4 provide the parts outside the CDR3, is AAGVIQSPRHLIKEKRETATLKCYPIPRHDTVYWYQQGPGQDPQFLISFYEKMQSDKGSIPDRFSAQQFSDYHSELNMSSLELGDSALYFCASSSPGQGWEKLFFGSGTQLSVL.

A word on this clone: One end of the junction fails to match germline, which may point to a read error. V gene TRBV7-7 combines with J gene TRBJ2-1, with TRBD2 identical over 12 bases. The germline CDR1 and CDR2 sequences are SSHAT and FNYEAQ (reference sequence). The CDR3 has 13 residues. The CDR3 DNA follows: TGTGCTAGCAGCCCGGGACTAGCGGGTGAGCAGTTCTTC. Encoded protein: CASSPGLAGEQFF.

V usage is TRBV7-8 and J usage is TRBJ1-3; no reliable D call. CDR3 size: 14 residues. CDR1 is SGHVS, CDR2 FQNEAQ, per germline. Trimming removed 2 bases from V and 8 bases from J, with 13 bases in between. The CDR3 region is CASSLSLRRDTIYF. In DNA form, the CDR3 reads TGTGCCAGCAGCTTATCCCTCCGGAGGGACACCATATATTTT.

This clone has only a few counts. The rearrangement uses TRBV19 and TRBJ1-5, with 8 positions matching TRBD1. CDR3 length: 14 residues. Germline CDR1 LNHDA, CDR2 SQIVND (reference sequence). V dropped 8 bases and J dropped 4; count of bases not matched to a gene: 7. CDR3 protein: CASATGDSNQPQHF. The DNA for the CDR3 is TGTGCCAGTGCGACAGGGGACTCGAATCAGCCCCAGCATTTT.

This clone occurred a few times. The chain is built from TRBV9 and TRBJ1-2; D gene unclear. The V gene's germline CDR1 is SGDLS and CDR2 YYNGEE. Between the trimmed V and J ends, which lost 0 bases and 0 bases, there was a span of 6 bases. The CDR3 covers 14 residues. The CDR3 DNA follows: TGTGCCAGCAGCGTAGCTGGGCCTAACTATGGCTACACCTTC. It specifies CASSVAGPNYGYTF.

The chain links TRBV5-8 to TRBJ1-6; tentatively, D is TRBD1 (5 bases). CDR1 is SGHTS, CDR2 YDEGEE, per germline. Trimming pared 2 bases from V and 0 bases from J, leaving 9 bases between. The CDR3 contains 16 residues. The DNA for the CDR3 is TGTGCCAGCAGCTTTGGGGGGAGCTCCTATAATTCACCCCTCCACTTT. Translating it yields CASSFGGSSYNSPLHF.

V is TRBV6-5 and J is TRBJ1-1; D gene uncertain. CDR3 size: 13 residues. CDR1 and CDR2 from the germline V gene are MNHEY and SVGAGI. Deletions cut 8 bases from V and 0 bases from J, with 10 bases between. CDR3 region: CASGPSLNTEAFF. CDR3 bases: TGTGCCAGCGGACCCAGCCTGAACACTGAAGCTTTCTTT.

J is TRBJ1-3 and V is TRBV2; D is possibly TRBD1 (5 bases). V was cut by 8 bases and J by 0 bases, with 14 bases left in between. This CDR3 is built from 15 residues. Germline CDR1 reads SNHLY; CDR2 reads FYNNEI. The CDR3 reads CASGAGVNSGNTIYF. The CDR3 DNA sequence: TGTGCCAGCGGGGCCGGGGTCAACTCTGGAAACACCATATATTTT.

The genes are TRBV23-1 and TRBJ2-5, with 10 positions matching TRBD1. TRBV23-1 is recorded as an ORF, its role being uncertain. The CDR3 spans 14 residues. J was trimmed by 4 bases and V by 4 bases; bases with no gene match: 3. Here the CDR3 reads CASSRRDRGETQYF. CDR3 coding DNA: TGCGCCAGCAGTCGCCGGGACAGGGGAGAGACCCAGTACTTC.

V and J are TRBV19 and TRBJ1-2, with 7 bases identical to TRBD1. Trimming cost V 8 bases and J 3 bases; bases outside gene matches: 0. This CDR3 has 11 amino acids. Germline V CDR1 and CDR2: LNHDA, SQIVND (reference sequence). CDR3 residues: CASGQDYGYTF. DNA of the CDR3: TGTGCCAGTGGACAGGACTATGGCTACACCTTC.

The V gene is TRBV29-1, the J gene TRBJ2-3; D is ambiguous. This CDR3 is 15 amino acids long. V lost 6 bases to trimming and J lost 4 bases, with 20 bases between them. CDR1 SQVTM and CDR2 ANQGSEA come from the germline V gene. CDR3 nucleotide sequence: TGCAGCGTCCTCGGGCCTTCGGAAATTGCAGATACGCAGTATTTT. This gives the protein CSVLGPSEIADTQYF.

This clone was recorded a few times. The chain combines TRBV11-2 with TRBJ1-2; 8 bases align to TRBD1. The length of the CDR3 is 15 residues. Germline V lookup: CDR1 SGHAT, CDR2 FQNNGV. The V gene end was trimmed by 3 bases and the J gene end by 6 bases; junction bases not matched to a gene: 9. This CDR3 reads CASSFGTGSRDGYTF. The CDR3 DNA reads as TGTGCCAGCAGCTTCGGGACAGGCTCGAGGGATGGCTACACCTTC.

The chain is built from TRBV7-9 and TRBJ2-7; D unclear. V lost 5 bases and J 7 bases, leaving 12 bases between the germline ends. The germline gives CDR1 SEHNR, CDR2 FQNEAQ (reference sequence). This CDR3 is built from 12 residues. The CDR3: CASSPLMGEQYF. Written as DNA, the CDR3 is TGTGCCAGCAGCCCCCTCATGGGGGAGCAGTACTTC.